The clone carrying this TCR beta chain was observed a handful of times. The repertoire was sequenced with immunoSEQ multiplex PCR; TCRdb's copy has only in-frame clones and lacks some. The table includes roughly 150,000 clones, about nine tenths detected once. Clinical history as reported by participants underpinned cohort assignment. This sample is drawn from a study of blood T cell repertoires in COVID-19. Background on the study: PBMCs, B-cell-depleted T cells, or T cells were the source of the cDNA or gDNA that made up the material.

CDR1 is SGHTA, CDR2 FQGNSA, per germline. V lost 6 bases, J lost 3 bases, and 10 bases lay in between. This CDR3 is built from 13 residues. The origin of this receptor is a man aged 50 or older who had recovered from COVID-19. Material for sequencing was PBMCs or T cells enriched from blood (not recorded which). The genes are TRBV7-2 and TRBJ2-3; perhaps TRBD1 as D (6 bases). CDR3 sequence (DNA): TGTGCCAGCAGAACAGGGTTAACAGATACGCAGTATTTT. Its translation is CASRTGLTDTQYF.